What follows is one TCR beta chain and its context. This entry comes from a study of CD8 T cells in Susac syndrome. Sequencing of TCR beta covered CD8+ and CD4+ T cells obtained from blood. With random hexamers, about 0.5 to 1 ug RNA was reverse transcribed. Across 54 Vbeta and 13 Jbeta, immunoSEQ multiplex PCR amplified TCR beta CDR3. TCRdb passed the immunoSEQ multiplex PCR reads through MiXCR, listing each CDR3 protein once. This table has about 120,000 distinct CDR3 sequences, about 93% appearing once. Deletions cut 7 bases from V and 0 bases from J, with 3 bases between. CDR3 length: 11 residues. Germline V gene lookup returns CDR1 SNHLY and CDR2 FYNNEI.

Material for sequencing was CD4+ T cells from PBMCs. V gene TRBV2 combines with J gene TRBJ2-5, with no clear D. The source is a human donor in good health. CDR3 loop: CASKDQETQYF. DNA for the CDR3: TGTGCCAGCAAGGACCAAGAGACCCAGTACTTC.